This T cell receptor beta chain was sequenced for a study of identifying expanded T cells in peripheral blood. A remark on this clone: The antigen is undetermined.

Libraries were prepared by immunoSEQ multiplex PCR; TCRdb keeps only in-frame clonotypes and omits some of them. The repertoire holds just under 65,000 clones, with more than 75% as singletons. During the collection period, no donor immune events like infections were recorded. Study results and caveats: Roughly two-week clone count variance significantly increased as total template count grew.

The material sequenced was blood. The clonotype originates from a person between 18 and 70 years old in good health.

CDR3 in DNA: TGTGCCAGCAGCATAAAAACTTACGAGCAGTACTTC. Translation: CASSIKTYEQYF. The V gene is TRBV7-9, the J gene TRBJ2-7, with D hard to call. Trimming shortened V by 5 bases and J by 4 bases, and 9 bases separated the two germline ends. Per germline, CDR1 SEHNR and CDR2 FQNEAQ (reference sequence). The CDR3 runs to 12 residues.